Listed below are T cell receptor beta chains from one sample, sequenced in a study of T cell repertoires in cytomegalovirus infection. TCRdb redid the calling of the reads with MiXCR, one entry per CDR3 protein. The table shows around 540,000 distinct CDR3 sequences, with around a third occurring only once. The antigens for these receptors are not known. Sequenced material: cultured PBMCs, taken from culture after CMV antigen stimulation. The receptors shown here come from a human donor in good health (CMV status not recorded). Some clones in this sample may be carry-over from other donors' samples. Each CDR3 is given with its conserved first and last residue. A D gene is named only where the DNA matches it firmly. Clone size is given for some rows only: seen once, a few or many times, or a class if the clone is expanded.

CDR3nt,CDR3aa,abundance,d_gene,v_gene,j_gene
TGTGCCAGCAGCTTAGGCGTCAACGCAGGGGACCACGAGCAGTACTTC,CASSLGVNAGDHEQYF,few,-,TRBV7-8,TRBJ2-7
TGTGCCAGCAGCCTTCCGGGACTAAAGGAGCAGTTCTTC,CASSLPGLKEQFF,-,TRBD2,TRBV3-1,TRBJ2-1
TGTGCCAGCAGCCCTCGGGGGCAGGAGGACTATGGCTACACCTTC,CASSPRGQEDYGYTF,few,-,TRBV7-2,TRBJ1-2
TGTGCCATCAGTGACACGAGGCAAGGGACGACCGGGGAGCTGTTTTTT,CAISDTRQGTTGELFF,few,-,TRBV10-3,TRBJ2-2
TGCAGTGCTAGAGACCCGACAGGGGGCTCGGACACTGAAGCTTTCTTT,CSARDPTGGSDTEAFF,-,TRBD1,TRBV20-1,TRBJ1-1
TGTGCCACCAAGGGGACAGGAGGCTCCTACAATGAGCAGTTCTTC,CATKGTGGSYNEQFF,-,TRBD1,TRBV24-1,TRBJ2-1
TGTGCCAGCAGCCAGGGCACGACAGGGGAATATGAAAAACTGTTTTTT,CASSQGTTGEYEKLFF,-,TRBD1,TRBV4-2,TRBJ1-4
TGTGCCAGCAGCTATCTCGGGGGGGGTAATGAGCAGTTCTTC,CASSYLGGGNEQFF,few,TRBD2,TRBV7-2,TRBJ2-1
TGTGCCAGCAGCTTAGAGTGGGTTACTGAAGCTTTCTTT,CASSLEWVTEAFF,-,-,TRBV7-2,TRBJ1-1
TGTGCCAGCTCGAAGCGGGAGGTAAACATTCAGTACTTC,CASSKREVNIQYF,-,TRBD2,TRBV6-2/TRBV6-3,TRBJ2-4
TGTGCCAGCAGCCAAGGTTGGCAGGGGGCTTGGAAAGACTATGGCTACACCTTC,CASSQGWQGAWKDYGYTF,few,TRBD1,TRBV14,TRBJ1-2
TGTGCCAGCAGGGTAGCGGGAGCAAGCTACGAGCAGTACTTC,CASRVAGASYEQYF,few,TRBD2,TRBV6-2/TRBV6-3,TRBJ2-7
TGCGCCAGCAGCCAAGGGCCAGTGAGCTCCTACAATGAGCAGTTCTTC,CASSQGPVSSYNEQFF,-,-,TRBV4-3,TRBJ2-1
TGTGCCAGCAGCTTAGGTCTGGTCGGGAGGACGGGAGATACGCAGTATTTT,CASSLGLVGRTGDTQYF,-,TRBD2,TRBV7-2,TRBJ2-3
TGTGCCACCAGTGATTTCCAGGGAAGGACCGGGGAGCTGTTTTTT,CATSDFQGRTGELFF,once,-,TRBV24-1,TRBJ2-2
TGTGCCAGCAGCACGGGACTAGCGGCGAACACCGGGGAGCTGTTTTTT,CASSTGLAANTGELFF,-,TRBD2,TRBV7-2,TRBJ2-2
TGTGCCAGCAGTTCGGGACAGAGTTATCAGCCCCAGCATTTT,CASSSGQSYQPQHF,-,TRBD1,TRBV6-2/TRBV6-3,TRBJ1-5
TGCGCCAGCAGCCAAGGGAATGCCGGTGGCTTAGGCGAGCAGTACTTC,CASSQGNAGGLGEQYF,-,-,TRBV4-1,TRBJ2-7
TGTGCCAGCAGTCCAGTCCCGGGACAGGGGCAGAATCTTATGAACACTGAAGCTTTCTTT,CASSPVPGQGQNLMNTEAFF,-,TRBD1,TRBV12-3/TRBV12-4,TRBJ1-1
TGTGCCAGTAGTCGGGGGATAGGCTATGGCTACACCTTC,CASSRGIGYGYTF,-,-,TRBV19,TRBJ1-2
TGTGCCATCAGTGGGGACGGTGATCAGCCCCAGCATTTT,CAISGDGDQPQHF,-,-,TRBV10-3,TRBJ1-5
TGTGCCAGCAGTGAGTTGGGGTCCTACGAGCAGTACTTC,CASSELGSYEQYF,-,-,TRBV2,TRBJ2-7
TGTGCCAGCAGTTACTCGGGTGCTACGATGGGTAAAGGCTACACCTTC,CASSYSGATMGKGYTF,-,-,TRBV6-5,TRBJ1-2